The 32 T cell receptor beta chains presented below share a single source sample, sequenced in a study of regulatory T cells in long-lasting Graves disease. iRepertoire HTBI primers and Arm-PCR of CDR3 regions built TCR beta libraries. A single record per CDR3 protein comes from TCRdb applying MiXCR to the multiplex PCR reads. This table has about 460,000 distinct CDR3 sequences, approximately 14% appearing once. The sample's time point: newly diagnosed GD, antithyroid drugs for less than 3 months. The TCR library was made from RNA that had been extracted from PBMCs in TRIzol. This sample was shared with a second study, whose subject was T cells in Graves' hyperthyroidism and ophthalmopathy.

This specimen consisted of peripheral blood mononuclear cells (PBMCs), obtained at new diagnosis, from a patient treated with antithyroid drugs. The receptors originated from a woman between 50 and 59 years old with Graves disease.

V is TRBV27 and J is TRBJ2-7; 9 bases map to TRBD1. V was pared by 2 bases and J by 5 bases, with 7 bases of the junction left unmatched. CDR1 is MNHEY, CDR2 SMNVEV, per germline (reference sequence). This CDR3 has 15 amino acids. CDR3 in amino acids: CASSLIGTGRNEQYF. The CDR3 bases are TGTGCCAGCAGTTTAATCGGGACAGGGAGGAACGAGCAGTACTTC.

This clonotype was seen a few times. The CDR3 region is CASSGRQGTYEQYF. In DNA form, the CDR3 reads TGTGCCAGCAGTGGACGACAGGGAACCTACGAGCAGTACTTC. The chain uses TRBV6-2 or TRBV6-3 and TRBJ2-7; the match to TRBD1 covers 7 bases. The junction had 6 bases not matched to a gene; V was cut back by 5 bases and J by 2 bases. Germline CDR1 reads MNHEY; CDR2 reads SVGEGT. The CDR3 runs 14 residues.

CDR3 sequence reads: CASSHPGNTEAFF. In DNA form, the CDR3 reads TGTGCCAGCAGCCACCCCGGGAACACTGAAGCTTTCTTT. The rearrangement uses TRBV5-4 and TRBJ1-1; D gene unclear. V was shortened by 4 bases and J by 1 base, with 8 bases between the two germline ends. Germline assignment: CDR1 SGHNT and CDR2 YYREEE (reference sequence). The CDR3 contains 13 residues.

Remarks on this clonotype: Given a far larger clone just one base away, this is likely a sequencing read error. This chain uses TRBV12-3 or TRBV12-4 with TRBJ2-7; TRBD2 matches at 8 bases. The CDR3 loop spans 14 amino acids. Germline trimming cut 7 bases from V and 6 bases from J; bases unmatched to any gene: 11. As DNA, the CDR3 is TGTGCCAGCAAAGTCGCGGGGGGCAAAGGCGAGCAGTACTTC. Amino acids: CASKVAGGKGEQYF.

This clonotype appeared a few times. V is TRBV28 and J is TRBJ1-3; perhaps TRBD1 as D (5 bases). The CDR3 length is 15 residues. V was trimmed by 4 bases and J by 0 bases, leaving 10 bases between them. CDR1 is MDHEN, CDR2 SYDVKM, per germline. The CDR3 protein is CASSSGLGSGNTIYF. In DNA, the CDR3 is TGTGCCAGCAGTTCGGGACTAGGCTCTGGAAACACCATATATTTT. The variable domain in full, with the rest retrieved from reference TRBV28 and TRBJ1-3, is DVKVTQSSRYLVKRTGEKVFLECVQDMDHENMFWYRQDPGLGLRLIYFSYDVKMKEKGDIPEGYSVSREKKERFSLILESASTNQTSMYLCASSSGLGSGNTIYFGEGSWLTVV.

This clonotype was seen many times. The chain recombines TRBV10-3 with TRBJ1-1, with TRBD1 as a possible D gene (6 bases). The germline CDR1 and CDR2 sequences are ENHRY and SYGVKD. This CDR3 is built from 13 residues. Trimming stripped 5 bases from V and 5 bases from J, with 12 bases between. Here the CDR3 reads CAISRGGMTEAFF. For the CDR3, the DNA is TGTGCCATCAGTAGAGGGGGGATGACTGAAGCTTTCTTT.

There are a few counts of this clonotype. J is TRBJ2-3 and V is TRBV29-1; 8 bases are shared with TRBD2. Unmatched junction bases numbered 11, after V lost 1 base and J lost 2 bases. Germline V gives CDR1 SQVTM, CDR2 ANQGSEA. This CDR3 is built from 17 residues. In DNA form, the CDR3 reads TGCAGCGTTGAAGGAACCCCCGGGGGGGATTTCACAGATACGCAGTATTTT. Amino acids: CSVEGTPGGDFTDTQYF.

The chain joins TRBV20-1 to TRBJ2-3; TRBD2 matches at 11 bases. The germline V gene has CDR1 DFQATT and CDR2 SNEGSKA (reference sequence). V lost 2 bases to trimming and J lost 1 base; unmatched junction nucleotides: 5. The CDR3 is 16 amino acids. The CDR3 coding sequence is TGCAGTGCTAGACTTCGGGGACTAGCGGGCACAGATACGCAGTATTTT. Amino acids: CSARLRGLAGTDTQYF.

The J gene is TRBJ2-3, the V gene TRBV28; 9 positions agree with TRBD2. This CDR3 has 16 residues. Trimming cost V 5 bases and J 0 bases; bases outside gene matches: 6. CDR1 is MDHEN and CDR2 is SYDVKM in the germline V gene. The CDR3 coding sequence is TGTGCCAGCAGTGAAGCGGGGGGCGGGAGCACAGATACGCAGTATTTT. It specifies CASSEAGGGSTDTQYF.

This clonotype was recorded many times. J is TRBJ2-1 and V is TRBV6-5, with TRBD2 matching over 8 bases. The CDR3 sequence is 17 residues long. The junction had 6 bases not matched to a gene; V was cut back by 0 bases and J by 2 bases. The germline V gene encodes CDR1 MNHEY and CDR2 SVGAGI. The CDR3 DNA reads TGTGCCAGCAGTTACTCTCCGAGCGGGGGCCCCTACAATGAGCAGTTCTTC. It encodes CASSYSPSGGPYNEQFF.

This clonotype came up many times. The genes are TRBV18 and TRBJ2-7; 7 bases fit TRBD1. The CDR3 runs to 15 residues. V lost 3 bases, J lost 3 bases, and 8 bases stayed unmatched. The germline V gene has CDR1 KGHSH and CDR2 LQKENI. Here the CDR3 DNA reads TGTGCCAGCTCACCCCAGACAGGGATTAGCTACGAGCAGTACTTC. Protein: CASSPQTGISYEQYF.

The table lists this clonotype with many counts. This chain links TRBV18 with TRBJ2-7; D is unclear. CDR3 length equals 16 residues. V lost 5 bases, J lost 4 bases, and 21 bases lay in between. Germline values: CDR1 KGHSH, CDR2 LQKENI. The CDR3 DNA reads TGTGCCAGCTCAGCAGGTACGTCGCAAGGTGGTTACGAGCAGTACTTC. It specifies CASSAGTSQGGYEQYF.

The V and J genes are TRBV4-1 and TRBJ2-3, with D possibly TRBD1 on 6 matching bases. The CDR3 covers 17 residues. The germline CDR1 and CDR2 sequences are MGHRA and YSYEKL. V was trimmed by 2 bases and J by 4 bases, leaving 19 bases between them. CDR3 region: CASSQPTRGSRADTQYF. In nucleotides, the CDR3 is TGCGCCAGCAGCCAACCCACGAGGGGGTCTCGCGCAGATACGCAGTATTTT.

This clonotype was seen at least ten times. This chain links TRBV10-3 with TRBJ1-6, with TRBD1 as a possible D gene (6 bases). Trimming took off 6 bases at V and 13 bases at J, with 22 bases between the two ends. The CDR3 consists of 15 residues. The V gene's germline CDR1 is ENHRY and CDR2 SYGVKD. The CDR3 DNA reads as TGTGCCATCAGCCAAACACCAAGGGGGTTGGTGCCCCTCCACTTT. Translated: CAISQTPRGLVPLHF.

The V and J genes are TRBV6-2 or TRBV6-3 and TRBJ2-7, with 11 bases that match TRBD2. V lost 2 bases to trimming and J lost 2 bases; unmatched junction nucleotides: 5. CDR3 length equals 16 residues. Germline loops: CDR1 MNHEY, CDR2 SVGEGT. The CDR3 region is CASSYPASGRPYEQYF. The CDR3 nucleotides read TGTGCCAGCAGTTACCCGGCTAGCGGGAGGCCCTACGAGCAGTACTTC.

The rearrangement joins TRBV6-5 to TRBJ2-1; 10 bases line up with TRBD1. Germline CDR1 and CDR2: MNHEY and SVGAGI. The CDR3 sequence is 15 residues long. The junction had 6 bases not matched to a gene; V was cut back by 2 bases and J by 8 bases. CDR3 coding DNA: TGTGCCAGCAGTTACGAGGGACAGGGGAACTATGAGCAGTTCTTC. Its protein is CASSYEGQGNYEQFF.

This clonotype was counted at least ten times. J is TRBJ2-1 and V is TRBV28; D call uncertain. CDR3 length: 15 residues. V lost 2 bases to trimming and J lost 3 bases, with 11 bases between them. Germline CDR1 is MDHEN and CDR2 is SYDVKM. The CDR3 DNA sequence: TGTGCCAGCAGTTTAGGGCAAGCCTACTACAATGAGCAGTTCTTC. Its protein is CASSLGQAYYNEQFF.

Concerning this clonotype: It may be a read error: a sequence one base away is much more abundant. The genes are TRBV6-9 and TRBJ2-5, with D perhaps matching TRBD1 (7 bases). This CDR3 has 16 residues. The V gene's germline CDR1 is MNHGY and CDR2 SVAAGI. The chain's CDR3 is CASSWGGRDSQETRYF. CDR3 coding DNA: TGTGCCAGCAGTTGGGGCGGGCGGGACAGCCAAGAGACCCGGTACTTC.

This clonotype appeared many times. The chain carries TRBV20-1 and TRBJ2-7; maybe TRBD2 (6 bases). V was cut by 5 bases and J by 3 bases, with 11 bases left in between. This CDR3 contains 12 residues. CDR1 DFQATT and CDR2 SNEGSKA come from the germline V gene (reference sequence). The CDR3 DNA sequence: TGCAGTGCTCTTCGGGACTTCTACGAGCAGTACTTC. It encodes CSALRDFYEQYF.

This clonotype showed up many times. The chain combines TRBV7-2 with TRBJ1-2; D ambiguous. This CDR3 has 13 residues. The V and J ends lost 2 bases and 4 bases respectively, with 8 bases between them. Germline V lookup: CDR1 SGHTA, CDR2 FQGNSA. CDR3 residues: CASSLRDTYGYTF. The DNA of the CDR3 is TGTGCCAGCAGCTTAAGGGATACCTATGGCTACACCTTC.

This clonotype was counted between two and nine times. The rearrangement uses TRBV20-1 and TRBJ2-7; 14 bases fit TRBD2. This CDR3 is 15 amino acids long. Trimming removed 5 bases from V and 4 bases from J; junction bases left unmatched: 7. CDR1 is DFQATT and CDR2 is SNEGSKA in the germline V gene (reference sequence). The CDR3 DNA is TGCAGTGCTCCATTCGGGACTAGCGGGAGTTACGAGCAGTACTTC. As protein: CSAPFGTSGSYEQYF.

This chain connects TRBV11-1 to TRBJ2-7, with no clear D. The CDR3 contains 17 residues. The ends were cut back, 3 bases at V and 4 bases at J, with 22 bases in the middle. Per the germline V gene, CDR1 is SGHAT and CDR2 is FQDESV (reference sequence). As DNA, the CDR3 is TGTGCCAGCAGCTTTGCCCCCCTCGAACCGGCCGAGTACGAGCAGTACTTC. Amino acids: CASSFAPLEPAEYEQYF.

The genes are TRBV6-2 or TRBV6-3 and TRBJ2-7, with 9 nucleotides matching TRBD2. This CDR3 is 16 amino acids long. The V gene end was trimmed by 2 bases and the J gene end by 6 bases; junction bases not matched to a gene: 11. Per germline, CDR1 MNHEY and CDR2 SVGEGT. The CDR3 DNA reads TGTGCCAGCAGTTACGGACCAGGGACTAGCTTTTCCGAGCAGTACTTC. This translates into CASSYGPGTSFSEQYF.

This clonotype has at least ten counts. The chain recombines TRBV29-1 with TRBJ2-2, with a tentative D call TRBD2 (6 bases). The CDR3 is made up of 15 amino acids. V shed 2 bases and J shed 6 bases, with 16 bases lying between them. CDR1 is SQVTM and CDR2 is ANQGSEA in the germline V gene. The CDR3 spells CSVEFGDSNSGELFF. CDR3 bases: TGCAGCGTTGAATTCGGGGACTCCAATTCCGGGGAGCTGTTTTTT.

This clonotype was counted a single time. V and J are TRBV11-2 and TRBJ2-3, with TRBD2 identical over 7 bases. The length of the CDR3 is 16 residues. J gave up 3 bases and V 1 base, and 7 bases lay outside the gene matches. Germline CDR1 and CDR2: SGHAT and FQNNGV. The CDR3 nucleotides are TGTGCCAGCAGCTTAGTAGGCCTAGCGGTAACAGATACGCAGTATTTT. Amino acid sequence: CASSLVGLAVTDTQYF.

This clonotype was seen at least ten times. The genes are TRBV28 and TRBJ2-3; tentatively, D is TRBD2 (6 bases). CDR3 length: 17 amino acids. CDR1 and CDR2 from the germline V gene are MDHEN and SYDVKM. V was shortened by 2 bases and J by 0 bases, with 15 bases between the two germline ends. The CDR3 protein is CASSLDAGLMSTDTQYF. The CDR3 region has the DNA TGTGCCAGCAGTTTAGACGCGGGACTTATGAGCACAGATACGCAGTATTTT.

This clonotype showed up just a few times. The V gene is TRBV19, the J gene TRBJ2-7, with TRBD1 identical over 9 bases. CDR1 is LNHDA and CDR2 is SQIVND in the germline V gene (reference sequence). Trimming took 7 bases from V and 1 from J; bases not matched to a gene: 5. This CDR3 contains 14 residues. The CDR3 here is CASTSTGGSYEQYF. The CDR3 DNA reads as TGTGCCAGTACTTCGACAGGGGGGTCCTACGAGCAGTACTTC.

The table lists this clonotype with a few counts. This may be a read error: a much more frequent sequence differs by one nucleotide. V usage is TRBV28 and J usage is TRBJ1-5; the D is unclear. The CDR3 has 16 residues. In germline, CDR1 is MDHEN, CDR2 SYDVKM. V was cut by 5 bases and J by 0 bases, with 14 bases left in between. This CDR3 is CASSLQEGYSNQPQHF. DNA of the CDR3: TGTGCCAGCAGTCTTCAGGAGGGCTATAGCAATCAGCCCCAGCATTTT. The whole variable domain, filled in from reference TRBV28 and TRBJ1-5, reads DVKVTQSSRYLVKRTGEKVFLECVQDMDHENMFWYRQDPGLGLRLIYFSYDVKMKEKGDIPEGYSVSREKKERFSLILESASTNQTSMYLCASSLQEGYSNQPQHFGDGTRLSIL.

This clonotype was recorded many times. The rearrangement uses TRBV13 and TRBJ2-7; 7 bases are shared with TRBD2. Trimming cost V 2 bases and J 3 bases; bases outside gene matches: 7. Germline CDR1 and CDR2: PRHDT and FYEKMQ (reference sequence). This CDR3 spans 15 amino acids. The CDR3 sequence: CASSLRSTSLYEQYF. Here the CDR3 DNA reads TGTGCCAGCAGCTTAAGGTCGACTAGCCTCTACGAGCAGTACTTC.

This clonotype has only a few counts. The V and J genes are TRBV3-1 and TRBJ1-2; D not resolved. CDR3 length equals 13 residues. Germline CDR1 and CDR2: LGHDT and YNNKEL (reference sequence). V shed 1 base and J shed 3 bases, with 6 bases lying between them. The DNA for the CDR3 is TGTGCCAGCAGCCAAGTAGTTGACTATGGCTACACCTTC. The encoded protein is CASSQVVDYGYTF.

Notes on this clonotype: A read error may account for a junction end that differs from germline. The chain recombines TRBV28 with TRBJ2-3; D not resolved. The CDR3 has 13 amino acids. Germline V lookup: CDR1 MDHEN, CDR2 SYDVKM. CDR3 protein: CASRGRFTDAQYF. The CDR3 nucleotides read TGTGCCAGCAGAGGACGGTTCACAGATGCGCAGTATTTT.

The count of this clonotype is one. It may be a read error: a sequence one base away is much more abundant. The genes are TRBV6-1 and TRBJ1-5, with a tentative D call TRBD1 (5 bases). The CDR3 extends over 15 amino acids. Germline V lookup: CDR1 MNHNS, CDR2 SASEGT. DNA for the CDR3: TGTGTCAGCAGTCCGACAGCAAATAGCAATCAGCCCCAGCATTTT. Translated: CVSSPTANSNQPQHF.